The subject of this entry is one T cell receptor (beta chain). Produced via immunoSEQ multiplex PCR; TCRdb's table is partial and in-frame only. The profile shows roughly 320,000 clones, 70% to 90% of them singletons. These data are taken from a study of blood T cell repertoires in COVID-19. The CDR3 runs 14 residues. The germline gives CDR1 MNHEY, CDR2 SMNVEV (reference sequence). The ends were cut back, 4 bases at V and 0 bases at J, with 8 bases in the middle. Sequenced input: peripheral blood. The sequence derives from a woman between 45 and 60 years old with COVID-19, enrolled during active disease. V gene TRBV27 combines with J gene TRBJ2-3; a weak D match, TRBD1 (5 bases). The CDR3 coding sequence is TGTGCCAGCAGTTCAGGGTTAAGCACAGATACGCAGTATTTT. The encoded protein is CASSSGLSTDTQYF.